The T cell receptor (beta chain) described here comes from a study of blood T cells in healthy people across ages. Study-level findings and limits: Unsorted PBMCs ruled out conclusive naive versus antigen-experienced comparison. Diversity figures based on one million T cells were deemed too low.

This clonotype has only a few counts. Its antigen is unidentified. PBMCs, at least 6 million per sample, were isolated. Extractions gave at least 5.5 micrograms of total RNA per sample. CDR3 size: 15 residues. Together with a sample-barcoded 5' primer, a J-beta primer mix was included in a second PCR lasting roughly 6 to 12 cycles. TCRdb reanalysed the 5' RACE reads using MiXCR and keeps one entry per CDR3 protein. The table records about 1.5 million distinct CDR3 sequences, roughly 43% of them present only once. V usage is TRBV21-1 and J usage is TRBJ1-1; TRBD1 is the table's D call, not checked against the DNA. TRBV21-1 is designated a pseudogene. This receptor was obtained from a woman aged 18-29 years in good health. Sequenced material: blood. As DNA, the CDR3 is TGTGCCAGCAGCCCACGGACAGGGAGGTACACTGAAGCTTTCTTT. Translation gives CASSPRTGRYTEAFF.